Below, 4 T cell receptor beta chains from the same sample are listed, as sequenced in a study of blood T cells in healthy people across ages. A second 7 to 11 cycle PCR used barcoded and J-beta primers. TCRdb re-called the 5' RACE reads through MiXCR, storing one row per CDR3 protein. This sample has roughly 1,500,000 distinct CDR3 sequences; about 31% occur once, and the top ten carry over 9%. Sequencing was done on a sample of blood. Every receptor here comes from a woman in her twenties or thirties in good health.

The DNA for the CDR3 is TGTGCCAGCAGCCAAGACTACGCTGCCTACAATGAGCAGTACTTC. Protein sequence: CASSQDYAAYNEQYF. The rearrangement uses TRBV3-1 and TRBJ2-1; D not certain. The J call is uncertain, as TRBJ2-7 better fits the DNA end. Looked up from germline, CDR1 is LGHDT and CDR2 is YNNKEL (reference sequence). The CDR3 runs 15 residues.

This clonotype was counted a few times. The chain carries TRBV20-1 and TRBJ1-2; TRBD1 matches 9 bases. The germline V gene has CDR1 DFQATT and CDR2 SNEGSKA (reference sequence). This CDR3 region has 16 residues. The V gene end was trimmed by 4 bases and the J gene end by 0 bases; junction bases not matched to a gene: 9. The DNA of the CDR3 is TGCAGTGCTATTATGGGGACAGGGCGGACTAACTATGGCTACACCTTC. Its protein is CSAIMGTGRTNYGYTF.

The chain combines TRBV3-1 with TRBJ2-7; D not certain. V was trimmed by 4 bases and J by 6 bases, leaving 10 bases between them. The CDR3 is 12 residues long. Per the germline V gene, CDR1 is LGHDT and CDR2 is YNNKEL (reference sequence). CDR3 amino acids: CASSLQPLEQYF. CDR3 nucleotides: TGTGCCAGCAGCCTGCAACCCCTCGAGCAGTACTTC.

The CDR3 loop reads CASRRQGGSDTQYF. CDR3 coding DNA: TGTGCCAGCAGAAGACAGGGAGGTTCAGATACGCAGTATTTT. This chain uses TRBV27 with TRBJ2-3; a weak D match, TRBD1 (7 bases). The germline gives CDR1 MNHEY, CDR2 SMNVEV (reference sequence). This CDR3 comprises 14 residues. Trimming left V 6 bases short and J 4 bases short, with 14 bases between.